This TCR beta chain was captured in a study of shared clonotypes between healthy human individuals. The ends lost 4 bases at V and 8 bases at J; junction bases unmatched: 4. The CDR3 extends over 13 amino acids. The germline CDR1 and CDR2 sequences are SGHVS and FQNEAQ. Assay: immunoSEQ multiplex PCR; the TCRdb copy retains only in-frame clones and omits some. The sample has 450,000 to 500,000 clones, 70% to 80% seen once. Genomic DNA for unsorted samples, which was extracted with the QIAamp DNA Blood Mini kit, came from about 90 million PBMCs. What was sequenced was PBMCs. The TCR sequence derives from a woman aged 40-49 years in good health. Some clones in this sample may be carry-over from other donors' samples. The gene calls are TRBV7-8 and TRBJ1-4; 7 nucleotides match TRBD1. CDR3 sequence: CASSWGTAEKLFF. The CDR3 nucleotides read TGTGCCAGCAGCTGGGGGACAGCAGAAAAACTGTTTTTT.